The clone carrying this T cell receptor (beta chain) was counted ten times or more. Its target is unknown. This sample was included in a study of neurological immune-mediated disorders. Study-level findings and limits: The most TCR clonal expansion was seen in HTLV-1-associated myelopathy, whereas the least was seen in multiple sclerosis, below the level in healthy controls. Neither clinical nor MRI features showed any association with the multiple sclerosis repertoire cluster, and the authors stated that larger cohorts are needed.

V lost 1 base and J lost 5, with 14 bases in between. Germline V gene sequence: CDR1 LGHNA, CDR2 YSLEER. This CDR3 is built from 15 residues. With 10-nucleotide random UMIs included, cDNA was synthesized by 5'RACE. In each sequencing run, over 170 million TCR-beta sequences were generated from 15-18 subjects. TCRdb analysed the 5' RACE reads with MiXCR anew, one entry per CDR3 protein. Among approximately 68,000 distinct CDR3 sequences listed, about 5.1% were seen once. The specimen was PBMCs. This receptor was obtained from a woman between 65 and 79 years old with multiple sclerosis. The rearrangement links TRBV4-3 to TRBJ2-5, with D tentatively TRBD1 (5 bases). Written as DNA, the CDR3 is TGCGCCAGCAGCCAAGGAGTCCTAGGGGCGGAGACCCAGTACTTC. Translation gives CASSQGVLGAETQYF.